The rows below give T cell receptor beta chains drawn from one sample of a study of T cell repertoires in cytomegalovirus infection. Using its own MiXCR run on the reads, TCRdb lists one record per CDR3 protein. There are approximately 750,000 distinct CDR3 sequences in the sample; 35% to 40% occur only once, and around 2.8% lies in the top ten. Sequenced sample: PBMCs. These receptors were collected from a human donor in good health (CMV status not recorded). Some clones in this sample may be carry-over from other donors' samples. The CDR3 runs from the conserved cysteine through the conserved F or W. D genes are given only for firm matches. Size is omitted from some rows. Given values are once, few, many or a class for expanded clones.

size	D	V	J	CDR3	DNA
few	TRBD1	TRBV7-9	TRBJ2-1	CASSYLPGQKFF	TGTGCCAGCAGCTACCTCCCGGGACAGAAGTTCTTC
many	-	TRBV7-2	TRBJ2-1	CASSLAGYEQFF	TGTGCCAGCAGCTTAGCGGGGTATGAGCAGTTCTTC
-	TRBD2	TRBV20-1	TRBJ2-5	CSATTPWVAGQETQYF	TGCAGTGCCACTACTCCGTGGGTAGCGGGGCAAGAGACCCAGTACTTC
-	TRBD1	TRBV15	TRBJ1-1	CATSRLPTGYTEAFF	TGTGCCACCAGCAGACTGCCGACAGGGTACACTGAAGCTTTCTTT
-	TRBD2	TRBV28	TRBJ2-4	CASSLCCLWGLAGGPKNIQYF	TGTGCCAGCAGTTTATGCTGCCTATGGGGACTAGCGGGGGGGCCCAAAAACATTCAGTACTTC
few	-	TRBV28	TRBJ2-3	CASSPIGETDTQYF	TGTGCCAGCAGTCCGATCGGGGAAACAGATACGCAGTATTTT
-	-	TRBV5-6	TRBJ1-5	CASTRWGRGYSNQPQHF	TGTGCCAGCACCAGGTGGGGGAGGGGGTATAGCAATCAGCCCCAGCATTTT
-	-	TRBV7-3	TRBJ2-1	CASSKDGLNEQFF	TGTGCCAGCAGCAAGGACGGTCTTAATGAGCAGTTCTTC
many	-	TRBV7-2	TRBJ1-1	CASSTRASSGGTEAFF	TGTGCCAGCAGCACTAGGGCGTCTTCGGGGGGCACTGAAGCTTTCTTT
-	-	TRBV5-6	TRBJ2-6	CASSLVTLDSGANVLTF	TGTGCCAGCAGCTTGGTCACGTTAGACTCTGGGGCCAACGTCCTGACTTTC
few	TRBD1	TRBV7-9	TRBJ2-2	CASSVKGTGGPGELFF	TGTGCCAGCAGCGTGAAAGGGACAGGAGGTCCCGGGGAGCTGTTTTTT
-	TRBD1	TRBV12-3/TRBV12-4	TRBJ1-6	CASSLRGQGYSPLHF	TGTGCCAGCAGTTTAAGGGGACAGGGTTATTCACCCCTCCACTTT
few	TRBD1	TRBV5-1	TRBJ2-1	CASSKTGTAYNEQFF	TGCGCCAGCAGCAAGACCGGGACAGCATACAATGAGCAGTTCTTC
-	-	TRBV25-1	TRBJ2-1	CASSDLAEDYNEQFF	TGTGCCAGCAGTGACTTAGCGGAGGACTACAATGAGCAGTTCTTC
few	-	TRBV6-4	TRBJ1-1	CASSKTANTEAFF	TGTGCCAGCAGCAAGACAGCGAACACTGAAGCTTTCTTT
few	-	TRBV29-1	TRBJ1-2	CSVAYLLDGGYTF	TGCAGCGTTGCCTACCTCCTGGACGGGGGCTACACCTTC
-	-	TRBV7-9	TRBJ1-2	CASSHSPGRTNYGYTF	TGTGCCAGCAGCCATTCGCCAGGGCGTACTAACTATGGCTACACCTTC
-	-	TRBV19	TRBJ2-4	CASRGTNIQYF	TGTGCCAGTAGAGGGACGAACATTCAGTACTTC
few	TRBD1	TRBV29-1	TRBJ1-2	CSVRAQGTHGYTF	TGCAGCGTGCGGGCACAGGGGACTCATGGCTACACCTTC
few	TRBD2	TRBV27	TRBJ2-3	CASRPSGGLSTDTQYF	TGTGCCAGCAGACCTAGCGGGGGGCTTAGCACAGATACGCAGTATTTT
-	-	TRBV6-1	TRBJ1-5	CASSQKRQAGAYSNQPQHF	TGTGCCAGCAGTCAAAAGCGACAGGCGGGTGCTTATAGCAATCAGCCCCAGCATTTT
many	-	TRBV7-8	TRBJ1-1	CASRRTNTEAFF	TGTGCCAGCAGAAGGACGAACACTGAAGCTTTCTTT
-	-	TRBV12-3/TRBV12-4	TRBJ2-5	CASRPGGQGKETQYF	TGTGCCAGCCGGCCAGGAGGGCAGGGCAAAGAGACCCAGTACTTC
-	-	TRBV5-5	TRBJ2-5	CASSSLHHDETQYF	TGTGCCAGCAGCTCCCTACATCATGACGAGACCCAGTACTTC
-	-	TRBV6-6	TRBJ2-7	CASSYSAGPAYEQYF	TGTGCCAGCAGTTACTCGGCGGGGCCAGCCTACGAGCAGTACTTC
-	TRBD1	TRBV24-1	TRBJ1-1	CATSAGTGYTEAFF	TGTGCCACCAGTGCGGGGACAGGGTACACTGAAGCTTTCTTT
few	-	TRBV24-1	TRBJ2-1	CATSDSAGTVYNEQFF	TGTGCCACCAGTGATTCCGCCGGGACGGTCTACAATGAGCAGTTCTTC
few	TRBD1	TRBV6-1	TRBJ1-4	CASSPGQATTNEKLFF	TGTGCCAGCAGTCCAGGACAGGCGACAACTAATGAAAAACTGTTTTTT
few	-	TRBV7-8	TRBJ2-6	CASSFWDAKSGANVLTF	TGTGCCAGCAGCTTTTGGGACGCCAAGTCGGGGGCCAACGTCCTGACTTTC
-	TRBD2	TRBV6-1	TRBJ2-5	CASVGGQETQYF	TGTGCCAGCGTCGGGGGGCAAGAGACCCAGTACTTC
-	-	TRBV4-3	TRBJ1-4	CASSQEIGLRTNEKLFF	TGCGCCAGCAGCCAAGAGATCGGACTTCGGACTAATGAAAAACTGTTTTTT
-	-	TRBV7-9	TRBJ2-7	CASSGHSSYEQYF	TGTGCCAGCAGCGGACACAGTTCCTACGAGCAGTACTTC
-	TRBD1	TRBV28	TRBJ1-6	CASSLRDRANSPLHF	TGTGCCAGCAGTTTACGGGACAGGGCTAATTCACCCCTCCACTTT
-	-	TRBV7-8	TRBJ1-4	CASSVAGYGELNEKLFF	TGTGCCAGCAGCGTAGCGGGTTACGGGGAGCTTAATGAAAAACTGTTTTTT
few	-	TRBV4-1	TRBJ2-1	CASSWQPDNNEQFF	TGCGCCAGCAGCTGGCAGCCAGACAATAATGAGCAGTTCTTC
-	TRBD1	TRBV28	TRBJ1-2	CASSPQTGSGYTF	TGTGCCAGCAGTCCTCAGACAGGGTCTGGCTACACCTTC
-	-	TRBV2	TRBJ2-7	CASSVTQEHPSYEQYF	TGTGCCAGCAGTGTCACACAGGAGCACCCCTCCTACGAGCAGTACTTC
-	-	TRBV12-3/TRBV12-4	TRBJ1-3	CASSLVGGAAGNTIYF	TGTGCCAGCAGTTTAGTGGGGGGGGCCGCTGGAAACACCATATATTTT
-	-	TRBV6-5	TRBJ2-1	CASSPDSPNFNEQFF	TGTGCCAGCAGCCCAGACAGCCCCAACTTCAATGAGCAGTTCTTC
few	TRBD1	TRBV6-6	TRBJ1-1	CASSYPGLDRDTEAFF	TGTGCCAGCAGTTACCCGGGCCTGGACAGGGACACTGAAGCTTTCTTT